This TCR beta chain was captured by sequencing in a study of blood T cell dynamics during melanoma immunotherapy. This clone was seen once. The sample's time point: week 3, after first cycle of checkpoint inhibitor. Using immunoSEQ multiplex PCR, the repertoire was profiled, and TCRdb retains in-frame clones only, with some absent. The sample comprises about 12,000 clones, approximately 87% of which are singletons, and around 4% rests with the top ten. This TCR was recovered from a human donor with melanoma. The sequenced sample was blood, obtained from a patient treated with checkpoint blockade.

The CDR3: CASSLLLAGVYEQYF. The CDR3, as DNA: TGCGCCAGCAGCCTACTACTAGCGGGAGTATACGAGCAGTACTTC. The chain recombines TRBV4-1 with TRBJ2-7, with 11 bases fitting TRBD2. The CDR3 contains 15 residues. Per germline, CDR1 MGHRA and CDR2 YSYEKL. After removal of 4 bases from V and 4 bases from J, the junction contained 6 bases not matched to a gene.